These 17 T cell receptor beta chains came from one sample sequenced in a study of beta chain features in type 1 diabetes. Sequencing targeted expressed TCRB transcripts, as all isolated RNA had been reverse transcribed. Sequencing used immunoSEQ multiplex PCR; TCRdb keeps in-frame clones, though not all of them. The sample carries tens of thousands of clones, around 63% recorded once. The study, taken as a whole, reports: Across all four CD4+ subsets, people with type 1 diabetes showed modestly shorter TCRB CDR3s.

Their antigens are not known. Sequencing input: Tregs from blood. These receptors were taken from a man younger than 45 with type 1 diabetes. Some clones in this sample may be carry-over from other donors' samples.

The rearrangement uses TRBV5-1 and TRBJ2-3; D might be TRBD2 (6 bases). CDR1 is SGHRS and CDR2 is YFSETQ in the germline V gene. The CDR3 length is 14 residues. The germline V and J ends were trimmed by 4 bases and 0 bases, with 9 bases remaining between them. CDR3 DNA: TGCGCCAGCAGCATCGGGACTAGCACAGATACGCAGTATTTT. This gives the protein CASSIGTSTDTQYF. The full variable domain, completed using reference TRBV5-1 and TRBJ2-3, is KAGVTQTPRYLIKTRGQQVTLSCSPISGHRSVSWYQQTPGQGLQFLFEYFSETQRNKGNFPGRFSGRQFSNSRSEMNVSTLELGDSALYLCASSIGTSTDTQYFGPGTRLTVL.

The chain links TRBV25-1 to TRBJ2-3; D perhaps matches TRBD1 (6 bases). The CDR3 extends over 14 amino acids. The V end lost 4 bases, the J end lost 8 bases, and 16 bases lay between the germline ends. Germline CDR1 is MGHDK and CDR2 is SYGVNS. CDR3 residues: CASSVRSGVGTQYF. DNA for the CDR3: TGTGCCAGCAGTGTTCGTTCAGGGGTGGGTACGCAGTATTTT.

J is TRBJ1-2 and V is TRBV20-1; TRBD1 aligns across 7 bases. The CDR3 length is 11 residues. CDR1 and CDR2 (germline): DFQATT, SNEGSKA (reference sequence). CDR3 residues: CSLGQIYGYTF. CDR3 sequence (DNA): TGCAGCTTGGGACAGATTTATGGCTACACCTTC.

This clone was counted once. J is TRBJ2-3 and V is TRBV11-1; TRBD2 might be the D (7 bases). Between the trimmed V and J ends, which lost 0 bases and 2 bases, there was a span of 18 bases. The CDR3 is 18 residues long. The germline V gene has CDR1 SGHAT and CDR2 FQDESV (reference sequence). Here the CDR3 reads CASSLARDGGGVTDTQYF. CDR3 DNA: TGTGCCAGCAGCTTAGCGCGAGATGGCGGGGGCGTCACAGATACGCAGTATTTT.

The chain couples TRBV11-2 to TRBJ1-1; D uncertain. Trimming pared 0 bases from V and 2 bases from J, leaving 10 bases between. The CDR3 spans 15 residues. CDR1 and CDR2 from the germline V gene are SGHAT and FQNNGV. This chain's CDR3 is CASSLDRHSNTEAFF. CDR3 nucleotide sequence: TGTGCCAGCAGCTTAGATAGACACTCAAACACTGAAGCTTTCTTT. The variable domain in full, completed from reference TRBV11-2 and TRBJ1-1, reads EAGVAQSPRYKIIEKRQSVAFWCNPISGHATLYWYQQILGQGPKLLIQFQNNGVVDDSQLPKDRFSAERLKGVDSTLKIQPAKLEDSAVYLCASSLDRHSNTEAFFGQGTRLTVV.

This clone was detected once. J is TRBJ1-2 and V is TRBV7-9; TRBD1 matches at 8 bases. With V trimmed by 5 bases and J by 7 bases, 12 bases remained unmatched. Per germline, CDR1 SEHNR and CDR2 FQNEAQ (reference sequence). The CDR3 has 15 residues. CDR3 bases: TGTGCCAGCAGCAATATCGACAGGGGAGCTTTTGGCTACACCTTC. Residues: CASSNIDRGAFGYTF. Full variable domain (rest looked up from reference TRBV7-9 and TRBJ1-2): DTGVSQNPRHKITKRGQNVTFRCDPISEHNRLYWYRQTLGQGPEFLTYFQNEAQLEKSRLLSDRFSAERPKGSFSTLEIQRTEQGDSAMYLCASSNIDRGAFGYTFGSGTRLTVV.

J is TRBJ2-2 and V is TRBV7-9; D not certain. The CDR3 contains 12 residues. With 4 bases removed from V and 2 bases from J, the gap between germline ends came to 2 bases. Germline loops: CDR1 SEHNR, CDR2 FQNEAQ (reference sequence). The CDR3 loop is CASSSNTGELFF. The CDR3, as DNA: TGTGCCAGCAGCTCTAACACCGGGGAGCTGTTTTTT.

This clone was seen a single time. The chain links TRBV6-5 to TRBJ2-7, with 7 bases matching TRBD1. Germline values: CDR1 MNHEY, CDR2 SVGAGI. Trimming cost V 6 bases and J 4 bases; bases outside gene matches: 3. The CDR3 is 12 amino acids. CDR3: CASRGRGYEQYF. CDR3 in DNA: TGTGCCAGCAGGGGCAGGGGGTACGAGCAGTACTTC.

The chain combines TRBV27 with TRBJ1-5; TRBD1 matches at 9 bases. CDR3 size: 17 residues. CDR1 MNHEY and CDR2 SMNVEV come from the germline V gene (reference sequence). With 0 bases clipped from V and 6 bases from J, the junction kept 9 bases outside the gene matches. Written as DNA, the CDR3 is TGTGCCAGCAGTTTATCCGCGGGACAGGGTGGTTTTCAGCCCCAGCATTTT. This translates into CASSLSAGQGGFQPQHF.

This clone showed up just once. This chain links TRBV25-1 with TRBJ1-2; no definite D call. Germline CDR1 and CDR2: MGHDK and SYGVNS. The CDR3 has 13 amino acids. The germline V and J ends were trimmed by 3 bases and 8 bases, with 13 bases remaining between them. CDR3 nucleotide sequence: TGTGCCAGCAGTGAGAATCGGGGTCGGGGCTACACCTTC. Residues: CASSENRGRGYTF.

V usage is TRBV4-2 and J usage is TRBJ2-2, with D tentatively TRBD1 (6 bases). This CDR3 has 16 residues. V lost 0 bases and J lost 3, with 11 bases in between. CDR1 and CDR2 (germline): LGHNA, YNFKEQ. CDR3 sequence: CASSQDYRTDTGELFF. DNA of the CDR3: TGTGCCAGCAGCCAAGATTATAGGACAGACACCGGGGAGCTGTTTTTT.

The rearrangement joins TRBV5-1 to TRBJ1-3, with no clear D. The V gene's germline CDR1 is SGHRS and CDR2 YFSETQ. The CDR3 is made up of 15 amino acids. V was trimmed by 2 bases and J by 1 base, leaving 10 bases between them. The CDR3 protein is CASSFGGRSGNTIYF. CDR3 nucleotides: TGCGCCAGCAGCTTCGGCGGGCGTTCTGGAAACACCATATATTTT.

CDR3 in DNA: TGCGCCAGCAAGGGACACGAGAACACTGAAGCTTTCTTT. Its protein product is CASKGHENTEAFF. V usage is TRBV5-1 and J usage is TRBJ1-1; a weak D match, TRBD1 (6 bases). Trimming removed 6 bases at V and 1 base at J, with 10 bases between. Germline V CDR1 and CDR2: SGHRS, YFSETQ. The length of the CDR3 is 13 residues.

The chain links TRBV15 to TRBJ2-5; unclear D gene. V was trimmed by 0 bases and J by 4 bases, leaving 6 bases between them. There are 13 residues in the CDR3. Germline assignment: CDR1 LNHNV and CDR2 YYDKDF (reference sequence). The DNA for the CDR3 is TGTGCCACCAGCAGAGATTCGGGAGAGACCCAGTACTTC. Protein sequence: CATSRDSGETQYF. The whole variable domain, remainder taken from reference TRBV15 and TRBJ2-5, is DAMVIQNPRYQVTQFGKPVTLSCSQTLNHNVMYWYQQKSSQAPKLLFHYYDKDFNNEADTPDNFQSRRPNTSFCFLDIRSPGLGDTAMYLCATSRDSGETQYFGPGTRLLVL.

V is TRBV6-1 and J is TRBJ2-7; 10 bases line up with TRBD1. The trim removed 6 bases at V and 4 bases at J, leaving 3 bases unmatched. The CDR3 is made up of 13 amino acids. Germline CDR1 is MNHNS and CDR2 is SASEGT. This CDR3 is CASRPGQGYEQYF. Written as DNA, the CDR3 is TGTGCCAGCAGACCGGGACAGGGGTACGAGCAGTACTTC.

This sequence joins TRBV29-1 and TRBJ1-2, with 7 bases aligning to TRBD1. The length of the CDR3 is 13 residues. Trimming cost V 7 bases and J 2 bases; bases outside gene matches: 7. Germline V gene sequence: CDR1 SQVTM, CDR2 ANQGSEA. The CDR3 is CSGAGTDNYGYTF. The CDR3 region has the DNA TGCAGCGGAGCTGGGACAGACAACTATGGCTACACCTTC.

CDR3 region: CAWMRDRDEQYF. The CDR3 DNA reads TGTGCCTGGATGCGGGACAGGGACGAGCAGTACTTC. V usage is TRBV30 and J usage is TRBJ2-7; 9 bases fit TRBD1. Germline-derived CDR1 and CDR2 are GTSNPN and SVGIG (reference sequence). V lost 4 bases and J lost 5; bases outside the gene matches: 3. The CDR3 totals 12 residues.